Below are 12 T cell receptor beta chains sequenced from a single sample in a study of CD8 T cells in Susac syndrome. It was with random hexamers that roughly 0.45 to 1 ug RNA was reverse transcribed. Each CDR3 protein is one row after TCRdb ran MiXCR on the immunoSEQ multiplex PCR reads. The data hold roughly 200,000 distinct CDR3 sequences, with around 94% observed a single time. Specimen: CD4+ T cells from PBMCs. These receptors were collected from a human donor with Susac syndrome.

The rearrangement uses TRBV2 and TRBJ1-2; D unresolved. Per the germline V gene, CDR1 is SNHLY and CDR2 is FYNNEI. The CDR3 is 14 amino acids. The ends were cut back, 4 bases at V and 4 bases at J, with 13 bases in the middle. The CDR3 DNA reads as TGTGCCAGCAGTGGCAGGATAGAGGGCTATGGCTACACCTTC. Translated, it gives CASSGRIEGYGYTF. The complete variable domain, with remaining parts taken from reference TRBV2 and TRBJ1-2, reads EPEVTQTPSHQVTQMGQEVILRCVPISNHLYFYWYRQILGQKVEFLVSFYNNEISEKSEIFDDQFSVERPDGSNFTLKIRSTKLEDSAMYFCASSGRIEGYGYTFGSGTRLTVV.

The DNA of the CDR3 is TGTGCCAGCAGTCCAGGAGCGGGGACAAGCACAGATACGCAGTATTTT. It codes for CASSPGAGTSTDTQYF. The chain has TRBV12-3 or TRBV12-4 and TRBJ2-3; TRBD2 might be the D (7 bases). V lost 5 bases to trimming and J lost 0 bases, with 15 bases between them. This CDR3 is built from 16 residues.

The J gene is TRBJ1-2, the V gene TRBV30; D is unclear. The germline V gene has CDR1 GTSNPN and CDR2 SVGIG (reference sequence). V dropped 6 bases and J dropped 6 bases, with 17 bases sitting between them. The CDR3 loop spans 13 amino acids. The CDR3 region is CACLPGKEHGYTF. Written as DNA, the CDR3 is TGTGCCTGCCTGCCTGGCAAAGAGCATGGCTACACCTTC.

The chain has TRBV4-2 and TRBJ1-1; 9 nucleotides line up with TRBD1. The ends lost 5 bases at V and 1 base at J; junction bases unmatched: 11. The CDR3 sequence is 17 residues long. The germline V gene has CDR1 LGHNA and CDR2 YNFKEQ. In DNA, the CDR3 is TGTGCCAGCAGCTTTACCCGGGACAGGGTGACGAACACTGAAGCTTTCTTT. Its protein is CASSFTRDRVTNTEAFF.

The rearrangement links TRBV6-1 to TRBJ2-1; D is undetermined. There are 14 residues in the CDR3. V lost 1 base and J lost 4, with 8 bases in between. Germline V lookup: CDR1 MNHNS, CDR2 SASEGT. The CDR3 reads CASSEGATYNEQFF. DNA of the CDR3: TGTGCCAGCAGTGAAGGAGCCACGTACAATGAGCAGTTCTTC.

This sequence joins TRBV2 and TRBJ1-6; the D is unclear. Germline CDR1 is SNHLY and CDR2 is FYNNEI. The germline V and J ends were trimmed by 6 bases and 7 bases, with 7 bases remaining between them. The CDR3 length is 12 residues. The CDR3 DNA reads TGTGCCAGCAGGGACCAAAATTCACCCCTCCACTTT. Its translation: CASRDQNSPLHF.

V usage is TRBV19 and J usage is TRBJ1-1; weak D call: TRBD1 (5 bases). The ends were cut back, 0 bases at V and 4 bases at J, with 6 bases in the middle. The germline V gene encodes CDR1 LNHDA and CDR2 SQIVND (reference sequence). CDR3 length: 13 residues. Here the CDR3 DNA reads TGTGCCAGTAGTATAGACGGGGGCACTGAAGCTTTCTTT. Translation: CASSIDGGTEAFF.

This chain links TRBV5-6 with TRBJ1-1; D ambiguous. Looked up from germline, CDR1 is SGHDT and CDR2 is YYEEEE. CDR3 length equals 14 residues. V lost 4 bases to trimming and J lost 2 bases, with 12 bases between them. CDR3 in DNA: TGTGCCAGCAGCGTCTGGCGGACTAACACTGAAGCTTTCTTT. The encoded protein is CASSVWRTNTEAFF.

The genes are TRBV7-2 and TRBJ1-3; D not resolved. CDR3 length equals 11 residues. With 5 bases removed from V and 9 bases from J, the gap between germline ends came to 8 bases. Germline CDR1 reads SGHTA; CDR2 reads FQGNSA. The CDR3 sequence is CASSTFSTIYF. CDR3 in DNA: TGTGCCAGCAGCACCTTTAGCACCATATATTTT.

The DNA for the CDR3 is TGTGCCAGCAGCTTAGGAGCTGTAAATACGCAGTATTTT. The encoded protein is CASSLGAVNTQYF. This chain links TRBV11-2 with TRBJ2-3; D remains ambiguous. Between the trimmed V and J ends, which lost 1 base and 7 bases, there was a span of 9 bases. This CDR3 region has 13 residues. Germline V gene data show CDR1 as SGHAT and CDR2 as FQNNGV.

V and J are TRBV3-1 and TRBJ2-7; D may correspond to TRBD1 or TRBD2 (5 bases each). V lost 1 base, J lost 0 bases, and 13 bases lay in between. This CDR3 is 16 amino acids long. Germline CDR1 reads LGHDT; CDR2 reads YNNKEL (reference sequence). The CDR3: CASSQGWGSGSYEQYF. The CDR3 nucleotides are TGTGCCAGCAGCCAAGGGTGGGGGTCCGGCTCCTACGAGCAGTACTTC.

This chain uses TRBV4-2 with TRBJ2-3, with D perhaps matching TRBD2 (6 bases). V lost 6 bases and J lost 5, with 12 bases in between. The germline V gene encodes CDR1 LGHNA and CDR2 YNFKEQ. This CDR3 region has 13 residues. CDR3 sequence: CASSVGRGDTQYF. The CDR3 nucleotides are TGTGCCAGCAGTGTCGGGAGAGGAGATACGCAGTATTTT.